This T cell receptor beta chain comes out of a study of CXCR3-negative and CXCR3-positive naive CD8 T cells. Points on this clonotype: Its cognate antigen is unknown.

The TRB cDNA libraries were prepared by 5' RACE with UMI labels. Following a re-call of the 5' RACE reads, TCRdb has one entry per CDR3 protein and lacks DNA. In all, the sample yields approximately 90,000 distinct CDR3 sequences. Whole-study results and caveats: The TRB CDR3s that CXCR3-positive naive cells carried were more hydrophobic than those of CXCR3-negative naive cells.

Sample: naive CXCR3+ CD8+ T cells from blood. The subset here: CD45RO-CCR7+CD27+CD95- naive CD8+ T cells expressing CXCR3 (TNR3+). The TCR sequence derives from a human donor in good health. Some clones in this sample may be carry-over from other donors' samples.

The CDR3 spells CASSYRNNEQFF. The rearrangement uses TRBV5-8 and TRBJ2-1. This CDR3 is 12 amino acids long. Germline V gene data show CDR1 as SGHTS and CDR2 as YDEGEE.